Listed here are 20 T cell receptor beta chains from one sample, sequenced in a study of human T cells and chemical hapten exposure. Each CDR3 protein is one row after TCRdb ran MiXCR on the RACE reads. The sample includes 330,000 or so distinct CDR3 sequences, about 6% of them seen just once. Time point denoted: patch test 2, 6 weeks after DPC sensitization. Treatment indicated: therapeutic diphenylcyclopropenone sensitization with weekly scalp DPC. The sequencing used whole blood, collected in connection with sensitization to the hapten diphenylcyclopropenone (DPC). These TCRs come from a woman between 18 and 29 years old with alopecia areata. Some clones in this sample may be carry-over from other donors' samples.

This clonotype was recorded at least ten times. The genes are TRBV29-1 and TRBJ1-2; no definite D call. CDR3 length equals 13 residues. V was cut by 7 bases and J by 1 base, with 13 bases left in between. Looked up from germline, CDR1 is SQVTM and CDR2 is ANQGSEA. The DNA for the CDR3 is TGCAGCGCAGCGGCCGAGATTAACTATGGCTACACCTTC. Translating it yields CSAAAEINYGYTF.

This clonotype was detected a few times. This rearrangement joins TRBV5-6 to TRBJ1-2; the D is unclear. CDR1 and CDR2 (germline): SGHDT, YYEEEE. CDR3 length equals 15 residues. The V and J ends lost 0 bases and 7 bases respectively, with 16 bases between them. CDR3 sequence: CASSLATVTAPGYTF. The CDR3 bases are TGTGCCAGCAGCTTGGCAACAGTTACAGCCCCTGGCTACACCTTC.

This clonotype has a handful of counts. The CDR3 sequence: CASSEWDRGATEAFF. DNA of the CDR3: TGTGCCAGCAGTGAATGGGACAGGGGAGCCACTGAAGCTTTCTTT. The chain joins TRBV25-1 to TRBJ1-1; 10 bases map to TRBD1. Germline V lookup: CDR1 MGHDK, CDR2 SYGVNS. The CDR3 totals 15 residues. V lost 1 base to trimming and J lost 4 bases; unmatched junction nucleotides: 3.

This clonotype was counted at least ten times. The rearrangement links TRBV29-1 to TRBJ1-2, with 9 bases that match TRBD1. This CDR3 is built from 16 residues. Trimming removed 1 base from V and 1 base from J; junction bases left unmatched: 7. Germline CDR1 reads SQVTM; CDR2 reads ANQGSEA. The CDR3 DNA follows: TGCAGCGTTGAAGCTGACCAGGACAGGGGTAACTATGGCTACACCTTC. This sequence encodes CSVEADQDRGNYGYTF.

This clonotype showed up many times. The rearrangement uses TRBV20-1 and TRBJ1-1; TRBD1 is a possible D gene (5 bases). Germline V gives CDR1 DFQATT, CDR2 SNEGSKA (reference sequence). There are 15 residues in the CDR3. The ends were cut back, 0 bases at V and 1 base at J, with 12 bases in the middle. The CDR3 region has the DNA TGCAGTGCTAGAGATTTCGCCAGGGAGAACACTGAAGCTTTCTTT. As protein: CSARDFARENTEAFF.

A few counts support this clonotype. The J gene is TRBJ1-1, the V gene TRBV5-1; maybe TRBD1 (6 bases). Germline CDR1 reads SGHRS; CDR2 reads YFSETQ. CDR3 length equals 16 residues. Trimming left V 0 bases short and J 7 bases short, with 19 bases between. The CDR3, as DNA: TGCGCCAGCAGCTTGGGTTCAGACAACAGGGCAGGTGAAGCTTTCTTT. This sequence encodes CASSLGSDNRAGEAFF.

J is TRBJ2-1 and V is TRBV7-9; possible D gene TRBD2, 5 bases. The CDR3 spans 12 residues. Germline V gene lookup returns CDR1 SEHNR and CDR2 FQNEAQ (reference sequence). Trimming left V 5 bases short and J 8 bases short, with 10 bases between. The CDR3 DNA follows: TGTGCCAGCAGCGGTACTAGTTATGAGCAGTTCTTC. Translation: CASSGTSYEQFF.

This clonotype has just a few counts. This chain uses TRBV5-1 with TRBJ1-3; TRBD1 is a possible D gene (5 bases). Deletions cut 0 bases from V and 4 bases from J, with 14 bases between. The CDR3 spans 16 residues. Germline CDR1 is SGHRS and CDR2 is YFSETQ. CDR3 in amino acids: CASSLGEGARGNTIYF. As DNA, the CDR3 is TGCGCCAGCAGCTTGGGGGAAGGGGCTCGCGGAAACACCATATATTTT. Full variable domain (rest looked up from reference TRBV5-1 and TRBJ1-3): KAGVTQTPRYLIKTRGQQVTLSCSPISGHRSVSWYQQTPGQGLQFLFEYFSETQRNKGNFPGRFSGRQFSNSRSEMNVSTLELGDSALYLCASSLGEGARGNTIYFGEGSWLTVV.

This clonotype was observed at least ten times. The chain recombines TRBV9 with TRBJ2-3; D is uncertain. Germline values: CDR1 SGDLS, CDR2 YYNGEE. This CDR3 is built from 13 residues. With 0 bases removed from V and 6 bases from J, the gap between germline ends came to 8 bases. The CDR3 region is CASSVEHSDTQYF. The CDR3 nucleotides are TGTGCCAGCAGCGTAGAGCACTCTGATACGCAGTATTTT.

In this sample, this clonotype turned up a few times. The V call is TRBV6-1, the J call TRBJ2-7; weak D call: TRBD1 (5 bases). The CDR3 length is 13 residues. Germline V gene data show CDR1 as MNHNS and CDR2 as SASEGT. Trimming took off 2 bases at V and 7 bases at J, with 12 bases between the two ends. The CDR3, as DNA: TGTGCCAGCAGTGAACAGGGTTTTGGGGAGCAGTACTTC. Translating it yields CASSEQGFGEQYF.

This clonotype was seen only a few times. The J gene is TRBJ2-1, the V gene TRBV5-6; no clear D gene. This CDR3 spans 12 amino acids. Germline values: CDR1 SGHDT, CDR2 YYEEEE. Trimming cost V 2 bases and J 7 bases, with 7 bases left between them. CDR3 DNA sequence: TGTGCCAGCAGCTTTCTAGAAAATGAGCAGTTCTTC. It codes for CASSFLENEQFF.

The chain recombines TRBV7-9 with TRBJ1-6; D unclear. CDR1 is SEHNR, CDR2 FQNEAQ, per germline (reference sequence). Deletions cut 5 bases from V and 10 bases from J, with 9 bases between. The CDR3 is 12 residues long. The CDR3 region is CASSPDRSPLHF. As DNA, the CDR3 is TGTGCCAGCAGCCCTGATAGATCACCCCTCCACTTT. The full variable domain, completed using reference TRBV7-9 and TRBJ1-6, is DTGVSQNPRHKITKRGQNVTFRCDPISEHNRLYWYRQTLGQGPEFLTYFQNEAQLEKSRLLSDRFSAERPKGSFSTLEIQRTEQGDSAMYLCASSPDRSPLHFGNGTRLTVT.

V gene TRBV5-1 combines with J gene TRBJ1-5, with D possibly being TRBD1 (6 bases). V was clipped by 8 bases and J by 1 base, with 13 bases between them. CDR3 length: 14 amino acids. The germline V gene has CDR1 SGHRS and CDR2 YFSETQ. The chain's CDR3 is CASRGIRSNQPQHF. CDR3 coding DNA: TGCGCCAGTAGGGGGATAAGGAGCAATCAGCCCCAGCATTTT. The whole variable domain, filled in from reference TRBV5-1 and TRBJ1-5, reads KAGVTQTPRYLIKTRGQQVTLSCSPISGHRSVSWYQQTPGQGLQFLFEYFSETQRNKGNFPGRFSGRQFSNSRSEMNVSTLELGDSALYLCASRGIRSNQPQHFGDGTRLSIL.

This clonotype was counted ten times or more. As DNA, the CDR3 is TGTGCCAGCAGCCCCCGGGACAGGGAGGACAATCAGCCCCAGCATTTT. It translates to CASSPRDREDNQPQHF. The rearrangement joins TRBV21-1 to TRBJ1-5; the table calls TRBD1, which could not be checked here. TRBV21-1 is termed a pseudogene. The CDR3 is made up of 16 amino acids.

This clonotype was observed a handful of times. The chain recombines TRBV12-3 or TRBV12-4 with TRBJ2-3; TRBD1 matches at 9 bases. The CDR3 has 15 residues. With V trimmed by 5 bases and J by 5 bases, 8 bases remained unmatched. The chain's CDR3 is CASSPIQGARDTQYF. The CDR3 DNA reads TGTGCCAGCAGTCCCATACAGGGGGCAAGAGATACGCAGTATTTT.

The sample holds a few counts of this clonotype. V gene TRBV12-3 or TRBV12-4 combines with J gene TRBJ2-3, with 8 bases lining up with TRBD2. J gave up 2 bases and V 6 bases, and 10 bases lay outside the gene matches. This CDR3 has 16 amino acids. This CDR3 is CASSPGGGGPTDTQYF. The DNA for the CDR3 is TGTGCCAGCAGCCCTGGGGGCGGGGGGCCCACAGATACGCAGTATTTT.

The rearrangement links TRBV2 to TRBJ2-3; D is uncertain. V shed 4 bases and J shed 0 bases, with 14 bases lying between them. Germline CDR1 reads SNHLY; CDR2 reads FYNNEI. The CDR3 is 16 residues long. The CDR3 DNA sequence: TGTGCCAGCAGTGGAGTGTCCGGCCTTAGCACAGATACGCAGTATTTT. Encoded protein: CASSGVSGLSTDTQYF.

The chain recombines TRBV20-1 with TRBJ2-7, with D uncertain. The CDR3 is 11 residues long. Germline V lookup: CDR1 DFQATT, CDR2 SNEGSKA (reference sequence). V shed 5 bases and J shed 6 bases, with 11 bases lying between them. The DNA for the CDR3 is TGCAGTGCTGACTTAAGGATCGAGCAGTACTTC. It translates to CSADLRIEQYF.

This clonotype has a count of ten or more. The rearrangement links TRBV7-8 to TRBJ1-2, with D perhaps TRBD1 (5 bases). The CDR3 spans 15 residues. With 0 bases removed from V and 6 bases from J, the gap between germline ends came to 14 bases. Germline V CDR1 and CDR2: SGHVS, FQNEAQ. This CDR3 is CASSLARIRDHGYTF. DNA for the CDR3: TGTGCCAGCAGCTTAGCTAGGATCAGGGACCATGGCTACACCTTC.

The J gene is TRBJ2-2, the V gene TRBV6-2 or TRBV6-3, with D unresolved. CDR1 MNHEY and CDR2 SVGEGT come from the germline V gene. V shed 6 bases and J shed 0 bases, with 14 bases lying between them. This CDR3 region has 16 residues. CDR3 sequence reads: CASRVRHLTNTGELFF. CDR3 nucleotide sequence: TGTGCCAGCAGGGTTCGTCACCTCACGAACACCGGGGAGCTGTTTTTT.